This T cell receptor (beta chain) was sequenced for a study of blood T cell repertoires in COVID-19. Germline CDR1 is MRHNA and CDR2 is SNTAGT. The CDR3 contains 15 residues. The ends were cut back, 4 bases at V and 4 bases at J, with 13 bases in the middle. The protocol was immunoSEQ multiplex PCR, while the TCRdb copy is restricted to in-frame clones and leaves out a portion. The table has some 90,000 clones, about 89% seen once; the top ten hold over 7%. The sequenced sample consisted of peripheral blood. This chain joins TRBV6-4 and TRBJ2-2, with TRBD1 as a possible D gene (5 bases). This clonotype was sampled from a man in his forties or fifties with acute or convalescent COVID-19. For the CDR3, the DNA is TGTGCCAGCAGTGCGTCAGGGTTACGCACCGGGGAGCTGTTTTTT. Encoded protein: CASSASGLRTGELFF.